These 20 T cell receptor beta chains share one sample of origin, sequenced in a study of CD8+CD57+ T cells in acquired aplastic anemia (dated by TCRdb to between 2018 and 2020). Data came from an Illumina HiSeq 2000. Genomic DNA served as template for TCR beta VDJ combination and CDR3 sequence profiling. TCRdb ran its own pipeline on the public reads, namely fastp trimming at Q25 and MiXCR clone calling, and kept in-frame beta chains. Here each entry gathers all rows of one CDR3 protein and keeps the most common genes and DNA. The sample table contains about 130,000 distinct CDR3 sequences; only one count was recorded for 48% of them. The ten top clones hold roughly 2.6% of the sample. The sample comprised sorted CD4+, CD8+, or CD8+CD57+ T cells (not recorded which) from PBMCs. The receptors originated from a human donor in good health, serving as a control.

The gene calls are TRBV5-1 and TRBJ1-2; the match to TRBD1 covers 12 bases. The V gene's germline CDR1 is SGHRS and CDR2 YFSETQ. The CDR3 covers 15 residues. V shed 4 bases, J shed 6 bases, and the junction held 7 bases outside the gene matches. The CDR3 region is CASSAGTGGRDGYTF. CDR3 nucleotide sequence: TGCGCCAGCAGCGCCGGGACAGGGGGCCGGGATGGCTACACCTTC.

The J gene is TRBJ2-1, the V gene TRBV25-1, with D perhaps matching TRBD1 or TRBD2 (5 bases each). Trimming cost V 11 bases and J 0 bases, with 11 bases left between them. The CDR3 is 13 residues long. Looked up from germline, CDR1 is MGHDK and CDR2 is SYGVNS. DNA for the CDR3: TGTGCCGGGGGTGAGGGCTCCTACAATGAGCAGTTCTTC. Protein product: CAGGEGSYNEQFF.

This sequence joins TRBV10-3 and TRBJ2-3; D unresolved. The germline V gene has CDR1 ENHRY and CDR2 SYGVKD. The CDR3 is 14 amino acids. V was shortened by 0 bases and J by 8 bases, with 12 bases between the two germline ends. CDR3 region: CAISESSLSVTQYF. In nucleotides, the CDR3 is TGTGCCATCAGTGAGTCTTCGCTCTCAGTTACGCAGTATTTT.

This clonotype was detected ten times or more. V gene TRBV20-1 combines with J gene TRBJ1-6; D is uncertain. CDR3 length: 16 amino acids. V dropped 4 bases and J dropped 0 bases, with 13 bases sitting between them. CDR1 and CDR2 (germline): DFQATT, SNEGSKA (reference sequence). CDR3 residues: CSATMVVSSYNSPLHF. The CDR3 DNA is TGCAGTGCTACTATGGTCGTTAGCTCCTATAATTCACCCCTCCACTTT.

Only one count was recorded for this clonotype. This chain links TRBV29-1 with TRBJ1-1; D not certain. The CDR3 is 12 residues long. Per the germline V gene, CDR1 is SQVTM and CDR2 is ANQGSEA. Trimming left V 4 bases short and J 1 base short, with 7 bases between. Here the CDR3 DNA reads TGCAGCGTTGGGCAGACGAACACTGAAGCTTTCTTT. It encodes CSVGQTNTEAFF. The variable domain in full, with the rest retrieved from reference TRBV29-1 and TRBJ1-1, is SAVISQKPSRDICQRGTSLTIQCQVDSQVTMMFWYRQQPGQSLTLIATANQGSEATYESGFVIDKFPISRPNLTFSTLTVSNMSPEDSSIYLCSVGQTNTEAFFGQGTRLTVV.

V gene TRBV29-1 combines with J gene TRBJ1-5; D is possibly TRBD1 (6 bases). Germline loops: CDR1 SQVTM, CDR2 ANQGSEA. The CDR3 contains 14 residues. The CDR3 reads CSAISDRSNQPQHF. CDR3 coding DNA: TGCAGTGCTATCTCGGACAGAAGCAATCAGCCCCAGCATTTT.

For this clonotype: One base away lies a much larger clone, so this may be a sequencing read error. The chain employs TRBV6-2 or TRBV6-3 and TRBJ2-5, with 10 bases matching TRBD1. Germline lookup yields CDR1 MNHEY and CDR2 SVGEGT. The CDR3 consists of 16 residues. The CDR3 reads CAGSYSGQGRSETQYF. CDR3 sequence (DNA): TGTGCCGGCAGTTACTCGGGACAGGGGCGATCAGAGACCCAGTACTTC.

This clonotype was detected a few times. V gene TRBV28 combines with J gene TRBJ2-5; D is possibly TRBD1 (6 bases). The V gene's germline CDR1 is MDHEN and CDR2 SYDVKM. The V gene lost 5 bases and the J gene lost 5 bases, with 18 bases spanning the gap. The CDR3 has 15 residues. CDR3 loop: CASSPQGRLAETQYF. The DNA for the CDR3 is TGTGCCAGCAGTCCTCAGGGGCGGTTGGCGGAGACCCAGTACTTC.

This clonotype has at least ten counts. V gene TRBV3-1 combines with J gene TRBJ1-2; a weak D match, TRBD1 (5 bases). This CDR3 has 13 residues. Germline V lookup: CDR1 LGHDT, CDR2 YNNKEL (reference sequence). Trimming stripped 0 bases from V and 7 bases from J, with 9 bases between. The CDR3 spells CASSQDRVGGYTF. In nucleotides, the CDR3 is TGTGCCAGCAGCCAAGACAGGGTTGGTGGCTACACCTTC. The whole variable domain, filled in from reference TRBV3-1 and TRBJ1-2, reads DTAVSQTPKYLVTQMGNDKSIKCEQNLGHDTMYWYKQDSKKFLKIMFSYNNKELIINETVPNRFSPKSPDKAHLNLHINSLELGDSAVYFCASSQDRVGGYTFGSGTRLTVV.

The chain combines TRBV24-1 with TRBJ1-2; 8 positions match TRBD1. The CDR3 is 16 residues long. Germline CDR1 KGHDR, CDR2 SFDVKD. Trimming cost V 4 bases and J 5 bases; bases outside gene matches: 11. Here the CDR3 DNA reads TGTGCCACCAGTGACCCACGGACAGGGCAGGAATATGGCTACACCTTC. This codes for CATSDPRTGQEYGYTF.

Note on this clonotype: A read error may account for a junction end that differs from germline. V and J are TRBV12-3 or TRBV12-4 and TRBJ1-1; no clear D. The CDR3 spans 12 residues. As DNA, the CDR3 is TGTGCCAGCGGTTTGGCTATCCAAGGAGCTTTCTTT. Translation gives CASGLAIQGAFF.

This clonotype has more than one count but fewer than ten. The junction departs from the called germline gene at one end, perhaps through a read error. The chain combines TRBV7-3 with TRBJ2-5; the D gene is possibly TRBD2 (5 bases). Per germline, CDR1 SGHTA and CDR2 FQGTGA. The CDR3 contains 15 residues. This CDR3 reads CAGSLTGGLRETQHF. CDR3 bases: TGTGCCGGCAGCTTAACGGGCGGATTAAGGGAGACCCAGCACTTC. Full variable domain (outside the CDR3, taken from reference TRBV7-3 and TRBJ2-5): GAGVSQTPSNKVTEKGKYVELRCDPISGHTALYWYRQSLGQGPEFLIYFQGTGAADDSGLPNDRFFAVRPEGSVSTLKIQRTERGDSAVYLCAGSLTGGLRETQHFGPGTRLLVL.

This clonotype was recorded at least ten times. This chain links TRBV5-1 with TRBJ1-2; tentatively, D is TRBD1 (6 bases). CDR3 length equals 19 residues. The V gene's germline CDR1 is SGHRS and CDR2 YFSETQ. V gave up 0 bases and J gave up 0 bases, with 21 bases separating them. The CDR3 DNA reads TGCGCCAGCAGCTTGGGGGGGCAGGTACCCACGCTATCTAACTATGGCTACACCTTC. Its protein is CASSLGGQVPTLSNYGYTF.

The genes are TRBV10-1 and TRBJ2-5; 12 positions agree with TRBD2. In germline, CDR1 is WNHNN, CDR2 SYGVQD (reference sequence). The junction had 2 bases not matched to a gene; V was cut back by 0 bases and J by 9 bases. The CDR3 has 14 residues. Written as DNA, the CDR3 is TGCGCCAGCAGTGAGTCGACTAGCGGGGGACCCCAGTACTTC. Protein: CASSESTSGGPQYF.

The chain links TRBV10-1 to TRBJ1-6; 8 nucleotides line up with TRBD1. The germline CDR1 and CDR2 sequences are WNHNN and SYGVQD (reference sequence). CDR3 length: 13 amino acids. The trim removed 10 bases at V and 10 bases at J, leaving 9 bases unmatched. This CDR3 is CAKTGTGWSPLHF. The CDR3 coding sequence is TGCGCCAAGACCGGGACAGGCTGGTCACCCCTCCACTTT.

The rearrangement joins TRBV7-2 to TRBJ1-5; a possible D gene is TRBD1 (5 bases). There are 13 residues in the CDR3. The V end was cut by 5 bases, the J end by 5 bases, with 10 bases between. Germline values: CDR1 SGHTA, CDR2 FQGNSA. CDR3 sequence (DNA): TGTGCCAGCAGCCGTGGGGGGGATCAGCCCCAGCATTTT. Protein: CASSRGGDQPQHF.

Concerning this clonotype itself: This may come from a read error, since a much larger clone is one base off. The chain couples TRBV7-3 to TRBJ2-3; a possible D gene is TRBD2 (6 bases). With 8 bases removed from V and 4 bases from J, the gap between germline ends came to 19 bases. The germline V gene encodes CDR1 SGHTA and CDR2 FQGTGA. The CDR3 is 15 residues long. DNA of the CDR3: TGTGCCAGCGGCGCGGGGCTCAGCCCCGCAGATACGCAGTATTTT. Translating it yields CASGAGLSPADTQYF.

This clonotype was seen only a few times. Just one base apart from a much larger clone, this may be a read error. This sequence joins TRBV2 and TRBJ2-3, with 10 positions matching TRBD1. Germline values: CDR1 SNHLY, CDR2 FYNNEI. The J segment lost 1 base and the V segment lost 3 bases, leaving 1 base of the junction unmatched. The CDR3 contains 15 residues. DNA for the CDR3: TGTGCCAGCAGTGAGACAGGGGGCCGCACAGATACGCAGTATTTT. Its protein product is CASSETGGRTDTQYF.

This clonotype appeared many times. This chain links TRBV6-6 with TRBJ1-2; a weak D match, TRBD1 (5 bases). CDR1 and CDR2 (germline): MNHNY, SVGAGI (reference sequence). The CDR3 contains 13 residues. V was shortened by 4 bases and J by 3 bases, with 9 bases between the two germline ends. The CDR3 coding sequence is TGTGCCAGCAGTTGGGGGGGTGACTATGGCTACACCTTC. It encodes CASSWGGDYGYTF.

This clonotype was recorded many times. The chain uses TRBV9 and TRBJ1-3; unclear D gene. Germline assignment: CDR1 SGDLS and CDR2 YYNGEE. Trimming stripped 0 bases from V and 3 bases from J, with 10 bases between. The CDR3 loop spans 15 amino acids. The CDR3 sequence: CASSVVPGLGNTIYF. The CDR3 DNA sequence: TGTGCCAGCAGCGTAGTCCCGGGCCTTGGAAACACCATATATTTT.